This T cell receptor beta chain was captured by sequencing in a study of early T cells in non-severe SARS-CoV-2 infection. Background on the study: Sequencing used unsorted whole-blood bulk RNA, so chains lack pairing.

The ends lost 6 bases at V and 7 bases at J; junction bases unmatched: 4. CDR1 is SQVTM, CDR2 ANQGSEA, per germline. This CDR3 contains 13 residues. Overall study results and limits: Anti-spike CD8 specificities were favored by VDJdb matching, whose results missed private and CD4 specificities.

The table lists this clonotype with a few counts. Its target is not known. TCRdb called the 5' RACE reads again in MiXCR, with one record for every CDR3 protein. The sample consists of approximately 66,000 distinct CDR3 sequences, about an eighth of them appearing once. The rearrangement joins TRBV29-1 to TRBJ2-1; 12 positions agree with TRBD2. The sequencing sample was made of whole blood. This clonotype originated in an adult who was a healthcare worker with PCR-confirmed SARS-CoV-2 infection or an uninfected control (not recorded which). As DNA, the CDR3 is TGCAGCGTGCCGGGACTAGCGGGTAATGAGCAGTTCTTC. Residues: CSVPGLAGNEQFF.